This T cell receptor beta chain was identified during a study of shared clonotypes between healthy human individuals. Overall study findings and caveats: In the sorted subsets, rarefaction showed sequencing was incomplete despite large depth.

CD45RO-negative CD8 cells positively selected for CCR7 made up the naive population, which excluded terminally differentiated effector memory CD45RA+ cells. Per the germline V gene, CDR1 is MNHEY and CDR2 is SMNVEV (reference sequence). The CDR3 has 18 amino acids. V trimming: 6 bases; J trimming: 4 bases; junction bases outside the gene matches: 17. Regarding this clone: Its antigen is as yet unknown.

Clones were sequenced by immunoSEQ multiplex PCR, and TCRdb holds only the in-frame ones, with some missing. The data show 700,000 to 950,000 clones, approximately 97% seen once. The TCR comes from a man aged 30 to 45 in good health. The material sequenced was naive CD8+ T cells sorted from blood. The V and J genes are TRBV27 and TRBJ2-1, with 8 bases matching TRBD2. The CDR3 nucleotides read TGTGCCAGCAGCAAGCCCCACCGGGCGGGGGGCGCTTACAATGAGCAGTTCTTC. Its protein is CASSKPHRAGGAYNEQFF.